Presented here are 13 T cell receptor beta chains from one specimen sequenced in a study of blood T cells in healthy people across ages. The second PCR ran about 6 to 12 cycles with a sample-barcoded 5' primer and J-beta primers. MiXCR, run by TCRdb on the 5' RACE reads, gives a single entry per CDR3 protein. Among hundreds of thousands of distinct CDR3 sequences listed, about 45% were seen once. Sequencing used blood. The receptor source for this set is an elderly man in good health.

Only a few counts were recorded for this clonotype. This chain links TRBV11-3 with TRBJ2-1, with D possibly matching TRBD2 (6 bases). CDR1 and CDR2 (germline): SGHNT, YENEEA. The length of the CDR3 is 16 residues. V was pared by 1 base and J by 6 bases, with 16 bases between. The CDR3: CASSLGSASDSNEQFF. The CDR3 nucleotides are TGTGCCAGCAGCTTAGGGTCGGCTAGCGACTCCAATGAGCAGTTCTTC.

This chain links TRBV7-2 with TRBJ2-5, with D hard to call. The V end was cut by 2 bases, the J end by 5 bases, with 12 bases between. The CDR3 sequence is 14 residues long. Germline CDR1 is SGHTA and CDR2 is FQGNSA. The CDR3 nucleotides are TGTGCCAGCAGCTTATTTGACCGAATGGAGACCCAGTACTTC. As protein: CASSLFDRMETQYF.

The J gene is TRBJ1-2, the V gene TRBV7-3; tentative D call: TRBD1 (5 bases). The ends were cut back, 5 bases at V and 4 bases at J, with 20 bases in the middle. Germline V gene sequence: CDR1 SGHTA, CDR2 FQGTGA. The CDR3 is 16 residues long. For the CDR3, the DNA is TGTGCCAGCAGCCCTGGGGGGGACGCTAGGGCCTATGGCTACACCTTC. Its protein is CASSPGGDARAYGYTF.

The J gene is TRBJ2-1, the V gene TRBV3-1, with D possibly being TRBD1 or TRBD2 (6 bases each). The CDR3 runs to 16 residues. Germline loops: CDR1 LGHDT, CDR2 YNNKEL (reference sequence). V lost 8 bases and J 0 bases, leaving 17 bases between the germline ends. In nucleotides, the CDR3 is TGTGCCAGCGCCCCGGGGGCCGGGGACTCCTACAATGAGCAGTTCTTC. It encodes CASAPGAGDSYNEQFF.

This chain uses TRBV28 with TRBJ2-1, with TRBD2 matching over 7 bases. V lost 3 bases, J lost 0 bases, and 11 bases stayed unmatched. CDR1 and CDR2 from the germline V gene are MDHEN and SYDVKM. The CDR3 is made up of 18 amino acids. The CDR3 DNA reads TGTGCCAGCAGTTTTGGCGGGAGAGGGGCAATCTCCTACAATGAGCAGTTCTTC. Translated, it gives CASSFGGRGAISYNEQFF.

This chain uses TRBV7-3 with TRBJ2-3; 8 positions agree with TRBD2. This CDR3 is 15 amino acids long. V lost 5 bases to trimming and J lost 6 bases; unmatched junction nucleotides: 10. Germline-derived CDR1 and CDR2 are SGHTA and FQGTGA. CDR3 in amino acids: CASSPSGGAVDTQYF. CDR3 nucleotides: TGTGCCAGCAGCCCCTCGGGAGGGGCGGTCGATACGCAGTATTTT.

This sequence joins TRBV6-6 and TRBJ2-1, with 10 positions matching TRBD2. Germline V gene sequence: CDR1 MNHNY, CDR2 SVGAGI (reference sequence). V shed 5 bases and J 6 bases; nucleotides not matched to a gene: 13. This CDR3 region has 17 residues. The CDR3 region is CASSPPAAGGPFNEQFF. The DNA for the CDR3 is TGTGCCAGCAGTCCCCCAGCAGCGGGAGGGCCCTTCAATGAGCAGTTCTTC.

This sequence joins TRBV29-1 and TRBJ2-3, with D perhaps TRBD1 (6 bases). V was clipped by 5 bases and J by 2 bases, with 14 bases between them. Looked up from germline, CDR1 is SQVTM and CDR2 is ANQGSEA. The CDR3 totals 14 residues. Here the CDR3 reads CSVQTRGHTDTQYF. Written as DNA, the CDR3 is TGCAGCGTTCAAACCAGGGGTCACACAGATACGCAGTATTTT.

The chain has TRBV28 and TRBJ1-2, with D maybe TRBD1 (6 bases). Germline V gene sequence: CDR1 MDHEN, CDR2 SYDVKM. The CDR3 is made up of 14 amino acids. Trimming removed 8 bases at V and 8 bases at J, with 21 bases between. CDR3 nucleotides: TGTGCCAGCGAGCTTCCCGGGGGGGCAAGGGGCTACACCTTC. Amino acid sequence: CASELPGGARGYTF.

This clonotype occurred a few times. V gene TRBV27 combines with J gene TRBJ1-1; 7 bases are a match to TRBD1. CDR3 length equals 14 residues. Trimming at V came to 5 bases and at J to 4 bases, leaving 7 bases not matched to a gene. CDR1 is MNHEY, CDR2 SMNVEV, per germline (reference sequence). As DNA, the CDR3 is TGTGCCAGCAGTCCATACAGGGGCGGCACTGAAGCTTTCTTT. Protein product: CASSPYRGGTEAFF.

This clonotype was detected a few times. The gene calls are TRBV30 and TRBJ2-7, with a tentative D call TRBD2 (5 bases). In germline, CDR1 is GTSNPN, CDR2 SVGIG (reference sequence). The CDR3 spans 13 residues. The V and J ends lost 3 bases and 1 base respectively, with 10 bases between them. CDR3 nucleotides: TGTGCCTGGAGCCATAGCGCTTCCTACGAGCAGTACTTC. It yields the protein CAWSHSASYEQYF.

The V gene is TRBV20-1, the J gene TRBJ1-5, with a tentative D call TRBD1 (5 bases). Per the germline V gene, CDR1 is DFQATT and CDR2 is SNEGSKA (reference sequence). Trimming left V 5 bases short and J 3 bases short, with 11 bases between. The CDR3 has 13 residues. CDR3 sequence (DNA): TGCAGTGCTGATACAGGACACAATCAGCCCCAGCATTTT. The encoded protein is CSADTGHNQPQHF.

CDR3 residues: CSADAGTSHSLEQFF. For the CDR3, the DNA is TGCAGTGCTGACGCCGGGACTAGTCATAGTCTTGAGCAGTTCTTC. The chain has TRBV20-1 and TRBJ2-1, with 8 bases fitting TRBD2. The ends lost 5 bases at V and 9 bases at J; junction bases unmatched: 15. Germline V gene lookup returns CDR1 DFQATT and CDR2 SNEGSKA (reference sequence). This CDR3 has 15 amino acids.